These T cell receptor beta chains were read from a single sample in a study of memory CD4+ T cells and cytomegalovirus serostatus. This table comes from immunoSEQ multiplex PCR, and its TCRdb copy is limited to in-frame clones, with some not included. The data hold 45,000 to 60,000 clones, with about four fifths observed a single time. Material: memory CD4+ T cells from blood. The receptors come from an adult in good health and CMV-seropositive. Each CDR3 is given with its conserved first and last residue. A D gene is named only where the DNA matches it firmly. Clone size is not always given. Where it is, it says once, few, many or a class for expanded clones.

clone_size,j_call,v_call,d_call,cdr3_nt,cdr3_aa
NA,TRBJ1-2,TRBV28,NA,TGTGCCAGCAGTTTAATATCTTATCGCTATGGCTACACCTTC,CASSLISYRYGYTF
NA,TRBJ1-2,TRBV16,TRBD1,TGTGCCAGCAGCGCCCGGGACAGGGTAGGGAGCTACACCTTC,CASSARDRVGSYTF
NA,TRBJ1-6,TRBV27,NA,TGTGCCAGCAGCCTTGTGATTAATTCACCCCTCCACTTT,CASSLVINSPLHF
NA,TRBJ2-3,TRBV28,NA,TGTGCCAGCACCCCCTCAGGGGTTGGGGCAGATACGCAGTATTTT,CASTPSGVGADTQYF
NA,TRBJ2-4,TRBV7-3,TRBD2,TGTGCCAGCAGCCGGCCGGGACTAGCGGACAATGTAGCCAAAAACATTCAGTACTTC,CASSRPGLADNVAKNIQYF
NA,TRBJ2-1,TRBV4-1,TRBD2,TGCGCCAGCAGCCAAGAGGGAGCGGGAGGGGTTGAGCAGTTCTTC,CASSQEGAGGVEQFF
NA,TRBJ1-2,TRBV10-1,NA,TGCGCCAGCAGTGAGCCACCTCAGGGGTATGGCTACACCTTC,CASSEPPQGYGYTF
NA,TRBJ1-2,TRBV10-3,TRBD1,TGTGCCATCAGTCCGGACAGGTCATCCGGCGGCTACACCTTC,CAISPDRSSGGYTF
NA,TRBJ1-5,TRBV27,TRBD1,TGTGCCAGCAGTAACAGGGGAAATCAGCCCCAGCATTTT,CASSNRGNQPQHF
NA,TRBJ1-1,TRBV29-1,NA,TGCAGCGTTGAAGAACCCCGGGGCACTGAAGCTTTCTTT,CSVEEPRGTEAFF
NA,TRBJ2-1,TRBV7-2,TRBD2,TGTGCCAGCAGCTTAGGTCCGGGACTAGCTTACAATGAGCAGTTCTTC,CASSLGPGLAYNEQFF
NA,TRBJ2-7,TRBV5-1,TRBD2,TGCGCCAGCAGCTCACTAGCGGGAAGTTCCTACGAGCAGTACTTC,CASSSLAGSSYEQYF
NA,TRBJ1-2,TRBV6-1,NA,TGTGCCAGCAGTGAAGTAAGGGATGGCTACACCTTC,CASSEVRDGYTF
few,TRBJ2-2,TRBV2,NA,TGTGCCAGCAGTGAAGACCACAGGAACACCGGGGAGCTGTTTTTT,CASSEDHRNTGELFF
NA,TRBJ1-2,TRBV5-1,NA,TGCGCCAGCAGCTTGGCAGGGAACTATGGCTACACCTTC,CASSLAGNYGYTF
once,TRBJ1-2,TRBV5-1,NA,TGCGCCAGCAGCTTGAAGGGTGAGAACTATGGCTACACCTTC,CASSLKGENYGYTF
NA,TRBJ1-5,TRBV6-1,TRBD1,TGTGCCAGCAGGAAGGGACAGGGGGAGCCCCAGCATTTT,CASRKGQGEPQHF
NA,TRBJ2-2,TRBV18,TRBD2,TGTGCCAGCTCACTCTCGCCCCTAGCGGGCAACACCGGGGAGCTGTTTTTT,CASSLSPLAGNTGELFF
NA,TRBJ2-7,TRBV7-2,NA,TGTGCCAGCAGCTTAGATTCGGGCTCCTACGAGCAGTACTTC,CASSLDSGSYEQYF
NA,TRBJ1-4,TRBV5-4,TRBD1,TGTGCCAGCAGCGCCGAACCGGGACAGGGGGCGGTTGAAAAACTGTTTTTT,CASSAEPGQGAVEKLFF
NA,TRBJ2-7,TRBV6-5,NA,TGTGCCAGCAGTTACTCGAGGTCCCACGAGCAGTACTTC,CASSYSRSHEQYF
NA,TRBJ1-3,TRBV9,TRBD1,TGTGCCAGCAGCGTAGATGGGACAGTCTCTGGAAACACCATATATTTT,CASSVDGTVSGNTIYF
NA,TRBJ2-3,TRBV5-1,TRBD2,TGCGCCAGCAGCTGGTCCTCGGGCGGGAGTTCTTCTACGCAGTATTTT,CASSWSSGGSSSTQYF
NA,TRBJ1-2,TRBV2,NA,TGTGCCAGCAGCCACGACAGGACGAGCTATGGCTACACCTTC,CASSHDRTSYGYTF
medium-sized,TRBJ2-7,TRBV14,NA,TGTGCCAGCAGCCAGGCGGGACCCAACTACGAGCAGTACTTC,CASSQAGPNYEQYF
NA,TRBJ2-5,TRBV11-2,NA,TGTGCCAGCAGCCGAATTCGGGGGCTTGAGACCCAGTACTTC,CASSRIRGLETQYF
few,TRBJ2-3,TRBV4-3,NA,TGCGCCAGCAGCCCCCCAGGGCACGATACGCAGTATTTT,CASSPPGHDTQYF
NA,TRBJ1-1,TRBV6-5,TRBD1,TGTGCCAGCAGCCGAGGACAGGGAGGAGGTGAAGCTTTCTTT,CASSRGQGGGEAFF
NA,TRBJ2-2,TRBV28,NA,TGTGCCAGCAGTTCGGAAGGACGGTGGAACACCGGGGAGCTGTTTTTT,CASSSEGRWNTGELFF
NA,TRBJ2-7,TRBV20-1,NA,TGCAGTGCGCAGACGAATTACGAGCAGTACTTC,CSAQTNYEQYF
few,TRBJ2-7,TRBV28,NA,TGTGCCAGCACCGGGAACTACGAGCAGTACTTC,CASTGNYEQYF
NA,TRBJ1-2,TRBV7-9,TRBD1,TGTGCCAGCAGCGCATCAGGGGGCGGCTACACCTTC,CASSASGGGYTF
NA,TRBJ2-7,TRBV4-1,NA,TGCGCCAGCAGCCCGGACCCCGGTCATATATACGAGCAGTACTTC,CASSPDPGHIYEQYF
NA,TRBJ1-1,TRBV18,TRBD1,TGTGCCAGCTCACCGGGACAGGCCAGCTTGAACACTGAAGCTTTCTTT,CASSPGQASLNTEAFF
NA,TRBJ2-1,TRBV30,NA,TGTGCCTGGAACAGGGCGTGGAATGAGCAGTTCTTC,CAWNRAWNEQFF
once,TRBJ2-3,TRBV18,TRBD1,TGTGCCAGCTCACTCCAGACAGGGGTCGGCACAGATACGCAGTATTTT,CASSLQTGVGTDTQYF
NA,TRBJ2-5,TRBV30,NA,TGTGCCTGGAGTGTGGGGACGCACCAAGAGACCCAGTACTTC,CAWSVGTHQETQYF
NA,TRBJ2-6,TRBV4-1,NA,TGCGCCAGCAGCCAACCTTCTGGGGCCAACGTCCTGACTTTC,CASSQPSGANVLTF
NA,TRBJ2-5,TRBV5-4,TRBD2,TGTGCCAGCAGCTTGCGGACTAGCGGGAGTTTGGAGACCCAGTACTTC,CASSLRTSGSLETQYF
NA,TRBJ1-3,TRBV6-1,TRBD1,TGTGCCAGCAGAGTCCGACAGGGTTCAGGAAACACCATATATTTT,CASRVRQGSGNTIYF
once,TRBJ2-3,TRBV5-1,TRBD2,TGCGCCAGCAGTAAACTAGCGGGGGTTACAGATACGCAGTATTTT,CASSKLAGVTDTQYF